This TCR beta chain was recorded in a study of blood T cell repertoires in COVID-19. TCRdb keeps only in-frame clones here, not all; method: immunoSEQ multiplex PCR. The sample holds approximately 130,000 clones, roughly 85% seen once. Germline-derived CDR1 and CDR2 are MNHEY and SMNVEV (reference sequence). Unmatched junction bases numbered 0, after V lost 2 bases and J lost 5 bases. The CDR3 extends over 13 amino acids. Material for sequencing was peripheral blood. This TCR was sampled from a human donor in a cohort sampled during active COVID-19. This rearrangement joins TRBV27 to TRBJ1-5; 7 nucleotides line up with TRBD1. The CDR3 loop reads CASSLQGDQPQHF. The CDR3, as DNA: TGTGCCAGCAGTTTACAGGGGGATCAGCCCCAGCATTTT.